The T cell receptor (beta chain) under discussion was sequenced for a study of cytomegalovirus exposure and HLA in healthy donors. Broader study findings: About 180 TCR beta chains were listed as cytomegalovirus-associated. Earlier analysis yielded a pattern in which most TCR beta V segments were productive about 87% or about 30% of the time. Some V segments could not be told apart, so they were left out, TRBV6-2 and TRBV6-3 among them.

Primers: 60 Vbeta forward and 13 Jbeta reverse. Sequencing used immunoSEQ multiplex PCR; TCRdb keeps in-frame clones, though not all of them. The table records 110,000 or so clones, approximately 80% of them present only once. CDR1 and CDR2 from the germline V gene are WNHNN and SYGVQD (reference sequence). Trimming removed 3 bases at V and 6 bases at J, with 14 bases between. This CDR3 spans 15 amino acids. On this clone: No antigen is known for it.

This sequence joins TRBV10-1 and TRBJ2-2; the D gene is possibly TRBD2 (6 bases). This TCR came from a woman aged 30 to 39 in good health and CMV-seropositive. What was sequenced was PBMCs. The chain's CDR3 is CASSDGGSGAGELFF. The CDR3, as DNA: TGCGCCAGCAGTGATGGGGGTTCGGGGGCCGGGGAGCTGTTTTTT.